The 24 T cell receptor beta chains below all came from one sample that was sequenced in a study of patients and donors after allogeneic stem cell transplantation. Each CDR3 protein gets one entry after TCRdb re-called the RT-PCR reads with MiXCR. This repertoire shows about a million distinct CDR3 sequences, 15% to 20% found once; its top ten account for 6%. Sequencing used blood, either unsorted or a sorted T cell fraction (not recorded which). These receptors were obtained from a human donor who was either an allogeneic HSCT recipient or a stem cell or donor lymphocyte infusion donor (not recorded which). It is not recorded whose cells these are; they may come from a transplant donor.

This chain connects TRBV12-3 or TRBV12-4 to TRBJ1-4; perhaps TRBD1 as D (6 bases). The length of the CDR3 is 15 residues. V lost 2 bases and J 7 bases, leaving 14 bases between the germline ends. The CDR3 loop reads CASSLWRGAGEKLFF. In DNA, the CDR3 is TGTGCCAGCAGTTTATGGCGGGGGGCTGGTGAAAAACTGTTTTTT.

The chain links TRBV4-2 to TRBJ1-2; TRBD1 aligns across 7 bases. CDR1 and CDR2 (germline): LGHNA, YNFKEQ. CDR3 length: 15 residues. Unmatched junction bases numbered 9, after V lost 0 bases and J lost 8 bases. This CDR3 reads CASSQEVQGEKGYTF. For the CDR3, the DNA is TGTGCCAGCAGCCAAGAGGTGCAGGGGGAAAAAGGCTACACCTTC.

This clonotype has a count of ten or more. The rearrangement uses TRBV10-3 and TRBJ2-5; TRBD1 aligns across 10 bases. CDR1 is ENHRY and CDR2 is SYGVKD in the germline V gene. The CDR3 is 14 residues long. V gave up 6 bases and J gave up 4 bases; unmatched junction bases: 5. In nucleotides, the CDR3 is TGTGCCATCAGGATGGGACAGGGGCGAGAGACCCAGTACTTC. Its translation: CAIRMGQGRETQYF.

This clonotype was counted many times. The chain carries TRBV7-9 and TRBJ2-1, with TRBD1 matching over 7 bases. Trimming at V came to 6 bases and at J to 3 bases, leaving 5 bases not matched to a gene. Looked up from germline, CDR1 is SEHNR and CDR2 is FQNEAQ (reference sequence). This CDR3 comprises 14 residues. This CDR3 reads CASRRQGGYNEQFF. For the CDR3, the DNA is TGTGCCAGCAGACGACAGGGTGGCTACAATGAGCAGTTCTTC.

A few counts support this clonotype. This chain connects TRBV9 to TRBJ1-2, with D possibly being TRBD1 (5 bases). Germline CDR1 SGDLS, CDR2 YYNGEE. The CDR3 has 18 residues. V was cut by 3 bases and J by 6 bases, with 27 bases left in between. The CDR3 DNA follows: TGTGCCAGCAGCGCCCCTCGACAGTCCAGGGTTGGGAGGGATGGCTACACCTTC. Amino acid sequence: CASSAPRQSRVGRDGYTF.

The table lists this clonotype with many counts. This chain joins TRBV29-1 and TRBJ2-1, with 15 bases that match TRBD2. The CDR3 is 17 residues long. Germline values: CDR1 SQVTM, CDR2 ANQGSEA. V lost 8 bases and J lost 0; bases outside the gene matches: 8. The CDR3 region is CSTRGLAGGSSYNEQFF. The CDR3 DNA reads TGCAGCACCAGGGGACTAGCGGGGGGTAGCTCCTACAATGAGCAGTTCTTC.

The CDR3 DNA reads as TGTGCCAGCAGCCAAGAATTGGCAAGCCACGAGCAGTACTTC. Translation gives CASSQELASHEQYF. The chain couples TRBV14 to TRBJ2-7, with no clear D. Germline V gives CDR1 SGHDN, CDR2 FVKESK. Trimming shortened V by 0 bases and J by 5 bases, and 11 bases separated the two germline ends. The CDR3 contains 14 residues.

This clonotype has only a few counts. The J gene is TRBJ2-3, the V gene TRBV5-1, with no clear D. V was pared by 7 bases and J by 1 base, with 13 bases between. The CDR3 is 14 residues long. Germline values: CDR1 SGHRS, CDR2 YFSETQ. The CDR3 coding sequence is TGCGCCAGCGCCTGGTCTTGGGGCACAGATACGCAGTATTTT. Amino acid sequence: CASAWSWGTDTQYF.

This clonotype was seen a few times. The rearrangement uses TRBV20-1 and TRBJ1-4, with a possible D match to TRBD1 (6 bases). CDR1 and CDR2 from the germline V gene are DFQATT and SNEGSKA (reference sequence). CDR3 size: 14 residues. Trimming took 1 base from V and 7 from J, leaving 13 bases between them. As DNA, the CDR3 is TGCAGTGCTAGAGTCGGCAGGGGAAGTGAAAAACTGTTTTTT. It specifies CSARVGRGSEKLFF.

The table lists this clonotype with a few counts. The chain carries TRBV7-6 and TRBJ2-3; 8 positions match TRBD2. CDR1 SGHVS and CDR2 FNYEAQ come from the germline V gene. The trim removed 1 base at V and 3 bases at J, leaving 9 bases unmatched. The CDR3 is 17 residues long. CDR3 DNA sequence: TGTGCCAGCAGCTTAGGTCCGGCGGGAGGAGTTACAGATACGCAGTATTTT. Amino acids: CASSLGPAGGVTDTQYF.

This clonotype has more than one count but fewer than ten. This chain links TRBV4-3 with TRBJ2-4, with D tentatively TRBD1 (6 bases). The CDR3 consists of 19 residues. CDR1 and CDR2 from the germline V gene are LGHNA and YSLEER. Trimming took 0 bases from V and 1 from J, leaving 19 bases between them. The CDR3 nucleotides are TGCGCCAGCAGCCAAGAGTGGGGGCAGGCTAAAATCGCCAAAAACATTCAGTACTTC. Its protein product is CASSQEWGQAKIAKNIQYF.

The rearrangement links TRBV4-2 to TRBJ2-6, with D hard to call. V was shortened by 2 bases and J by 0 bases, with 8 bases between the two germline ends. CDR3 length equals 16 residues. Looked up from germline, CDR1 is LGHNA and CDR2 is YNFKEQ. CDR3 amino acids: CASSQRWPSGANVLTF. In DNA, the CDR3 is TGTGCCAGCAGCCAAAGGTGGCCCTCTGGGGCCAACGTCCTGACTTTC.

Ten or more counts support this clonotype. This chain links TRBV4-3 with TRBJ1-1; D remains ambiguous. The germline gives CDR1 LGHNA, CDR2 YSLEER. V was clipped by 7 bases and J by 1 base, with 13 bases between them. This CDR3 is 14 amino acids long. The CDR3 bases are TGCGCCAGCAAATTTTCTCATCGGAACACTGAAGCTTTCTTT. It translates to CASKFSHRNTEAFF.

The chain couples TRBV20-1 to TRBJ2-7; the D call may be TRBD1 or TRBD2 (5 bases each). Germline values: CDR1 DFQATT, CDR2 SNEGSKA (reference sequence). This CDR3 has 16 residues. Trimming took 3 bases from V and 2 from J, leaving 20 bases between them. The CDR3 DNA reads TGCAGTGCTAGGAACCCTCGTGGGGACCGCGCCTACGAGCAGTACTTC. Protein product: CSARNPRGDRAYEQYF.

This chain links TRBV6-5 with TRBJ1-2, with D possibly TRBD1 on 5 matching bases. The CDR3 consists of 15 residues. Trimming removed 2 bases from V and 8 bases from J, with 18 bases in between. In germline, CDR1 is MNHEY, CDR2 SVGAGI. The CDR3 region is CASSYAPDILPGYTF. CDR3 in DNA: TGTGCCAGCAGTTACGCCCCGGACATCCTACCGGGCTACACCTTC.

This clonotype was recorded only once. The rearrangement links TRBV18 to TRBJ2-1, with TRBD2 matching 7 bases. Looked up from germline, CDR1 is KGHSH and CDR2 is LQKENI. This CDR3 region has 13 residues. The V segment lost 2 bases and the J segment 8 bases; nucleotides outside the gene matches: 3. The CDR3 loop reads CASSPGRAHEQFF. DNA of the CDR3: TGTGCCAGCTCACCAGGGAGGGCCCATGAGCAGTTCTTC.

There are a few counts of this clonotype. The rearrangement joins TRBV9 to TRBJ2-1, with unresolved D. Germline V CDR1 and CDR2: SGDLS, YYNGEE. Trimming pared 3 bases from V and 6 bases from J, leaving 19 bases between. This CDR3 is 16 amino acids long. CDR3 in DNA: TGTGCCAGCAGCGCTTATATCAAAGCCCCGGGCAATGAGCAGTTCTTC. Translation gives CASSAYIKAPGNEQFF.

This clonotype was counted between two and nine times. V is TRBV5-1 and J is TRBJ2-7; either TRBD1 or TRBD2 may fit D (5 bases each). Trimming stripped 2 bases from V and 5 bases from J, with 17 bases between. The CDR3 loop spans 15 amino acids. Germline loops: CDR1 SGHRS, CDR2 YFSETQ. CDR3: CASSLGSQGRNEQYF. The CDR3 DNA reads as TGCGCCAGCAGCTTAGGGAGCCAGGGTAGGAACGAGCAGTACTTC.

This clonotype was counted ten times or more. The CDR3 region is CSVGTGGNQPQHF. The CDR3 DNA is TGCAGCGTAGGGACAGGGGGAAATCAGCCCCAGCATTTT. The rearrangement joins TRBV29-1 to TRBJ1-5, with 11 positions matching TRBD1. V dropped 6 bases and J dropped 4; count of bases not matched to a gene: 2. Germline CDR1 SQVTM, CDR2 ANQGSEA. This CDR3 has 13 amino acids.

This clonotype came up a few times. This chain connects TRBV9 to TRBJ1-1; 8 bases match TRBD1. The junction had 3 bases not matched to a gene; V was cut back by 3 bases and J by 5 bases. This CDR3 is 13 amino acids long. CDR1 and CDR2 from the germline V gene are SGDLS and YYNGEE. This CDR3 is CASSETGDTEAFF. The DNA for the CDR3 is TGTGCCAGCAGCGAGACAGGGGATACTGAAGCTTTCTTT.

The genes are TRBV4-3 and TRBJ2-5; a possible D gene is TRBD1 (5 bases). The CDR3 has 15 residues. V lost 0 bases and J lost 1, with 9 bases in between. Germline V gene data show CDR1 as LGHNA and CDR2 as YSLEER. The CDR3 DNA sequence: TGCGCCAGCAGCCAAGATCGCCAGGGCCAAGAGACCCAGTACTTC. It encodes CASSQDRQGQETQYF.

There are a few counts of this clonotype. The V call is TRBV6-2 or TRBV6-3, the J call TRBJ2-5; no reliable D call. Germline CDR1 is MNHEY and CDR2 is SVGEGT. This CDR3 is 15 amino acids long. Trimming took 2 bases from V and 0 from J, leaving 10 bases between them. The CDR3 nucleotides are TGTGCCAGCAGTTACAACCTAGGGTACCAAGAGACCCAGTACTTC. This translates into CASSYNLGYQETQYF.

The V call is TRBV27, the J call TRBJ2-2, with D perhaps TRBD1 (7 bases). With 2 bases removed from V and 6 bases from J, the gap between germline ends came to 13 bases. CDR3 length: 15 residues. Germline V gene sequence: CDR1 MNHEY, CDR2 SMNVEV (reference sequence). The CDR3 is CASSLGDRDSGELFF. CDR3 DNA sequence: TGTGCCAGCAGTTTAGGAGACAGGGACTCCGGGGAGCTGTTTTTT.

The chain couples TRBV5-1 to TRBJ1-5, with 7 bases fitting TRBD1. The V segment lost 6 bases and the J segment 7 bases; nucleotides outside the gene matches: 10. Germline V gene lookup returns CDR1 SGHRS and CDR2 YFSETQ. The CDR3 contains 14 residues. CDR3 coding DNA: TGCGCCAGCACCTTCGGGACAGTTCACCAGCCCCAGCATTTT. Residues: CASTFGTVHQPQHF.